Shown below are 18 T cell receptor beta chains from a single sample sequenced in a study of Ad26.COV2.S vaccination and SARS-CoV-2 variants. This table comes from immunoSEQ multiplex PCR, and its TCRdb copy is limited to in-frame clones, with some not included. The sample holds about 350,000 clones, roughly 85% seen once. The treatment here: around 19 received Ad26.COV2.S at low or high dose, single or two shots; several received placebo; per-sample allocation not given. Sampling took place 63 days after the first vaccine or placebo injection. The material was peripheral blood, obtained in a trial of Ad26.COV2.S vaccine versus placebo. The origin of the receptors is a person between 18 and 65 years old who received the Ad26.COV2.S COVID-19 vaccine or a placebo.

The rearrangement links TRBV6-2 or TRBV6-3 to TRBJ1-3; a weak D match, TRBD1 (6 bases). Germline loops: CDR1 MNHEY, CDR2 SVGEGT. Trimming removed 4 bases from V and 4 bases from J, with 14 bases in between. This CDR3 is 15 amino acids long. The CDR3 spells CASSSLSTGGNTIYF. The CDR3, as DNA: TGTGCCAGCAGTTCGTTATCGACAGGCGGAAACACCATATATTTT.

V and J are TRBV15 and TRBJ2-5; no definite D call. V was cut by 0 bases and J by 4 bases, with 6 bases left in between. The CDR3 covers 13 residues. CDR1 is LNHNV, CDR2 YYDKDF, per germline (reference sequence). The CDR3 DNA sequence: TGTGCCACCAGCAGAGATTTGGGAGAGACCCAGTACTTC. This codes for CATSRDLGETQYF.

This clone was observed once. The chain uses TRBV6-6 and TRBJ2-5; no clear D gene. Trimming cost V 3 bases and J 5 bases, with 10 bases left between them. CDR1 is MNHNY, CDR2 SVGAGI, per germline (reference sequence). The CDR3 has 13 amino acids. CDR3 bases: TGTGCCAGCAGTTATTTCAACGGGGAGACCCAGTACTTC. Translation gives CASSYFNGETQYF.

This clone was seen only a few times. The chain uses TRBV4-1 and TRBJ2-7, with 8 bases aligning to TRBD1. CDR3 length: 19 residues. The V gene end was trimmed by 2 bases and the J gene end by 2 bases; junction bases not matched to a gene: 17. CDR1 is MGHRA and CDR2 is YSYEKL in the germline V gene. The CDR3: CASSQQTPRGRSPPYEQYF. In nucleotides, the CDR3 is TGCGCCAGCAGCCAACAAACCCCCAGGGGGCGGTCCCCTCCCTACGAGCAGTACTTC.

About this clone: Distinct nucleotide sequences in the sample also encode this CDR3. This sequence joins TRBV9 and TRBJ2-1; 8 positions match TRBD2. Per the germline V gene, CDR1 is SGDLS and CDR2 is YYNGEE. The CDR3 is 14 residues long. Trimming at V came to 1 base and at J to 3 bases, leaving 0 bases not matched to a gene. CDR3: CASSVSGSYNEQFF. DNA for the CDR3: TGTGCCAGCAGCGTAAGCGGGAGCTACAATGAGCAGTTCTTC. Complete variable domain (other parts from reference TRBV9 and TRBJ2-1): DSGVTQTPKHLITATGQRVTLRCSPRSGDLSVYWYQQSLDQGLQFLIQYYNGEERAKGNILERFSAQQFPDLHSELNLSSLELGDSALYFCASSVSGSYNEQFFGPGTRLTVL.

This clone occurred a few times. The chain carries TRBV27 and TRBJ2-6; D might be TRBD1 (5 bases). This CDR3 spans 16 amino acids. Germline-derived CDR1 and CDR2 are MNHEY and SMNVEV (reference sequence). V shed 5 bases and J shed 0 bases, with 11 bases lying between them. The CDR3 DNA reads as TGTGCCAGCAGTCGGCAGGGTATCTCTGGGGCCAACGTCCTGACTTTC. Amino acids: CASSRQGISGANVLTF.

This chain connects TRBV5-8 to TRBJ2-7, with 7 bases identical to TRBD1. Trimming removed 3 bases from V and 5 bases from J; junction bases left unmatched: 14. Germline V lookup: CDR1 SGHTS, CDR2 YDEGEE. The CDR3 extends over 16 amino acids. The CDR3 spells CASSYIDRAVRDEQYF. The CDR3 DNA reads TGTGCCAGCAGCTATATAGACAGGGCGGTTAGAGACGAGCAGTACTTC.

The V call is TRBV10-3, the J call TRBJ2-3; 9 bases are shared with TRBD2. CDR1 and CDR2 from the germline V gene are ENHRY and SYGVKD. This CDR3 is built from 16 residues. Trimming cost V 1 base and J 2 bases; bases outside gene matches: 4. DNA of the CDR3: TGTGCCATCAGTGAGTTGGGCGGGGGGGCCACAGATACGCAGTATTTT. Its protein product is CAISELGGGATDTQYF.

The J gene is TRBJ1-2, the V gene TRBV11-2; maybe TRBD1 (5 bases). The CDR3 is made up of 14 amino acids. Trimming cost V 1 base and J 5 bases, with 11 bases left between them. CDR1 SGHAT and CDR2 FQNNGV come from the germline V gene. In nucleotides, the CDR3 is TGTGCCAGCAGCTTAGGAGGGGCCATTTATGGCTACACCTTC. This encodes CASSLGGAIYGYTF. The full variable domain, with the rest looked up from reference TRBV11-2 and TRBJ1-2, is EAGVAQSPRYKIIEKRQSVAFWCNPISGHATLYWYQQILGQGPKLLIQFQNNGVVDDSQLPKDRFSAERLKGVDSTLKIQPAKLEDSAVYLCASSLGGAIYGYTFGSGTRLTVV.

This chain uses TRBV7-2 with TRBJ2-5; TRBD2 matches 11 bases. The length of the CDR3 is 15 residues. After removal of 4 bases from V and 4 bases from J, the junction contained 5 bases not matched to a gene. Germline-derived CDR1 and CDR2 are SGHTA and FQGNSA. CDR3 in amino acids: CASSSSLAGVETQYF. DNA of the CDR3: TGTGCCAGCAGCTCCTCACTAGCGGGAGTAGAGACCCAGTACTTC.

V usage is TRBV2 and J usage is TRBJ2-1; D possibly corresponds to TRBD2 (5 bases). The CDR3 extends over 14 amino acids. Germline CDR1 reads SNHLY; CDR2 reads FYNNEI. The germline V and J ends were trimmed by 4 bases and 6 bases, with 13 bases remaining between them. This chain's CDR3 is CASSGSLAGNEQFF. DNA for the CDR3: TGTGCCAGCAGTGGGTCCCTAGCTGGCAATGAGCAGTTCTTC.

V usage is TRBV28 and J usage is TRBJ2-4; 8 nucleotides match TRBD2. The CDR3 sequence is 14 residues long. In germline, CDR1 is MDHEN, CDR2 SYDVKM. The V gene end was trimmed by 2 bases and the J gene end by 7 bases; junction bases not matched to a gene: 4. The CDR3 sequence: CASSLGQRENIQYF. CDR3 nucleotide sequence: TGTGCCAGCAGTTTAGGGCAGCGGGAGAACATTCAGTACTTC. The full variable domain, completed using reference TRBV28 and TRBJ2-4, is DVKVTQSSRYLVKRTGEKVFLECVQDMDHENMFWYRQDPGLGLRLIYFSYDVKMKEKGDIPEGYSVSREKKERFSLILESASTNQTSMYLCASSLGQRENIQYFGAGTRLSVL.

The rearrangement links TRBV27 to TRBJ2-6; D is ambiguous. The CDR3 has 14 residues. Trimming stripped 2 bases from V and 3 bases from J, with 5 bases between. CDR1 is MNHEY and CDR2 is SMNVEV in the germline V gene (reference sequence). Here the CDR3 reads CASSLGFGANVLTF. The CDR3 bases are TGTGCCAGCAGTTTAGGGTTTGGGGCCAACGTCCTGACTTTC.

Only a few counts were recorded for this clone. The V call is TRBV7-8, the J call TRBJ1-2; D not resolved. With 5 bases removed from V and 6 bases from J, the gap between germline ends came to 19 bases. This CDR3 contains 15 residues. The germline gives CDR1 SGHVS, CDR2 FQNEAQ. CDR3 in amino acids: CASSRGWTALNGYTF. In DNA form, the CDR3 reads TGTGCCAGCAGCCGAGGATGGACGGCCCTGAATGGCTACACCTTC.

The rearrangement joins TRBV12-3 or TRBV12-4 to TRBJ2-1; 10 nucleotides align to TRBD1. The CDR3 covers 13 residues. J lost 4 bases, V lost 8 bases, and 2 bases had no gene match. The CDR3 here is CASRGQGYNEQFF. The CDR3 nucleotides read TGTGCCAGCCGGGGACAGGGGTACAATGAGCAGTTCTTC.

In its sample, this clone was seen a few times. The chain has TRBV14 and TRBJ2-1; D could derive from TRBD1 or TRBD2 (5 bases each). CDR3 size: 16 residues. The ends were cut back, 6 bases at V and 1 base at J, with 16 bases in the middle. CDR1 is SGHDN and CDR2 is FVKESK in the germline V gene. CDR3 sequence reads: CASSRRGAESYNEQFF. As DNA, the CDR3 is TGTGCCAGCAGTCGAAGAGGGGCGGAATCCTACAATGAGCAGTTCTTC.

The chain is built from TRBV10-2 and TRBJ1-4; 8 bases fit TRBD1. CDR1 is WSHSY and CDR2 is SAAADI in the germline V gene. After removal of 4 bases from V and 8 bases from J, the junction contained 18 bases not matched to a gene. CDR3 length equals 18 residues. The CDR3 reads CASSGSRGRGDLVEKLFF. The CDR3 DNA is TGCGCCAGCAGTGGGTCCAGGGGGCGCGGGGACTTGGTGGAAAAACTGTTTTTT.

This rearrangement joins TRBV25-1 to TRBJ2-7, with unresolved D. CDR1 and CDR2 from the germline V gene are MGHDK and SYGVNS. The CDR3 spans 13 residues. V was shortened by 2 bases and J by 5 bases, with 10 bases between the two germline ends. CDR3 nucleotides: TGTGCCAGCAGTGAACCGTCGTTCCACGAGCAGTACTTC. Amino acid sequence: CASSEPSFHEQYF.